The clone carrying this T cell receptor beta chain has at least ten counts. Its antigen is unknown. Thyroid surgery was preceded by no treatment in any patient. TCRdb reassembled clones from the PCR reads with MiXCR. The repertoire holds approximately 15,000 clones, with roughly 12% as singletons. The sample is drawn from a study of metastatic and nonmetastatic thyroid tumors. The study's findings and limits: Significantly higher TCR beta diversity was reportedly seen in malignant thyroid tumors than benign nodules, in blood and tumor.

The CDR3 extends over 13 amino acids. Trimming took off 3 bases at V and 0 bases at J, with 3 bases between the two ends. Germline values: CDR1 SGHAT, CDR2 FQNNGV. This rearrangement joins TRBV11-2 to TRBJ1-5; D is unresolved. The TCR was taken from a female donor with papillary thyroid cancer or a benign thyroid nodule (not recorded which). Some clones in this sample may be carry-over from other donors' samples. Input material: blood. The CDR3 bases are TGTGCCAGCAGCTTGGCTAGCAATCAGCCCCAGCATTTT. It translates to CASSLASNQPQHF.